Below, one T cell receptor beta chain is given with its context. The data were taken from a study of blood T cell repertoires in COVID-19. Whole-study context: The origin of the acute and convalescent COVID-19 samples was the United States, Italy and Spain. T cells, B-cell-depleted T cells, or PBMCs supplied cDNA or gDNA.

Per the study methods: Nucleated cell number was recorded as an estimate derived from reference gene primer amplification. Here immunoSEQ multiplex PCR was the method, and the copy in TCRdb shows in-frame clones only, minus some. V and J calls and clone size are given by that table; D and trimming were obtained from the DNA. The table has 150,000 to 200,000 clones, roughly 85% seen once. CDR3 length: 14 amino acids. Germline lookup yields CDR1 KGHDR and CDR2 SFDVKD. J was trimmed by 4 bases and V by 9 bases; bases with no gene match: 8. The chain recombines TRBV24-1 with TRBJ1-1; 9 bases match TRBD1. The sample was peripheral blood. This clonotype was sampled from a man aged 55-75 years with acute or convalescent COVID-19. CDR3 loop: CATSGTGRVTEAFF. The CDR3 nucleotides read TGTGCCACCTCAGGGACAGGGAGAGTCACTGAAGCTTTCTTT.